This T cell receptor beta chain comes out of a study of cytomegalovirus exposure and HLA in healthy donors. Both 60 Vbeta primers and 13 Jbeta primers went into the PCR. Generated by immunoSEQ multiplex PCR, the TCRdb table keeps only in-frame clones and is missing some. The profile covers some 200,000 clones, with around 75% appearing a single time and over 1.5% taken by the ten largest. A word on this clone: Its antigen is unidentified.

Study conclusions and caveats: Specificity of a few CMV-associated chains for CMV antigens was verified in vitro.

Germline CDR1 is SGDLS and CDR2 is YYNGEE. The CDR3 runs to 15 residues. V gave up 3 bases and J gave up 0 bases, with 10 bases separating them. The V and J genes are TRBV9 and TRBJ2-1, with a possible D match to TRBD2 (6 bases). The clonotype originates from a woman younger than 45 in good health and CMV-seronegative. Sample: PBMCs. The CDR3 is CASSARGYSYNEQFF. The DNA of the CDR3 is TGTGCCAGCAGCGCACGGGGGTACTCCTACAATGAGCAGTTCTTC.